Listed below are T cell receptor beta chains from one sample, sequenced in a study of T cell repertoires in cytomegalovirus infection. These receptors lack a known antigen. TCRdb used MiXCR to reprocess the reads, holding one entry per CDR3 protein. The sample consists of around 300,000 distinct CDR3 sequences, roughly 21% of them appearing once. The sample here was cultured PBMCs, taken from culture after CMV antigen stimulation. The receptor set was obtained from a human donor in good health (CMV status not recorded). Some clones in this sample may be carry-over from other donors' samples. CDR3s include the opening cysteine and the closing phenylalanine or tryptophan. Fields, in order: clone size, V gene, D gene, J gene, CDR3 DNA, CDR3 protein. A D gene is named only where the DNA matches it firmly. A row's size may be missing; if present it is once, few, many or a size class.

>few|TRBV27|TRBD2|TRBJ2-1
TGTGCCAGGAATCCCTCCCGGACTAGCGGGAGGGGTGAGCAGTTCTTC
CARNPSRTSGRGEQFF
>few|TRBV28|TRBD1|TRBJ2-1
TGTGCCAGCAGCCCTCGGGGACAGACCTACAATGAGCAGTTCTTC
CASSPRGQTYNEQFF
>many|TRBV7-9|TRBD1|TRBJ2-3
TGTGCCAGCAGCCCCCGACAGGGACCCAGCACAGATACGCAGTATTTT
CASSPRQGPSTDTQYF
>many|TRBV7-8|NA|TRBJ2-3
TGTGCCAGCAGCCCCCCTAGGAGGGGCACAGATACGCAGTATTTT
CASSPPRRGTDTQYF
>few|TRBV5-5|TRBD2|TRBJ2-1
TGTGCCAGCAACGGGAGGGCGGGTAGCGTGACCCGACTCACCTACAATGAGCAGTTCTTC
CASNGRAGSVTRLTYNEQFF
>NA|TRBV6-1|TRBD2|TRBJ2-1
TGTGCCAGCAAAAAGTGGCGGGGGATATCCTACAATGAGCAGTTCTTC
CASKKWRGISYNEQFF
>few|TRBV18|TRBD1|TRBJ1-5
TGTGCCAGCTCACCCTCCGGGACAGGGCGGGATCAGCCCCAGCATTTT
CASSPSGTGRDQPQHF
>NA|TRBV29-1|NA|TRBJ2-6
TGCAGCGTTGTCAATATCGGCGGCTCTGGGGCCAACGTCCTGACTTTC
CSVVNIGGSGANVLTF
>NA|TRBV6-5|NA|TRBJ2-1
TGTGCCAGCAGTTACGCCCTACAACTCAATGAGCAGTTCTTC
CASSYALQLNEQFF
>few|TRBV27|NA|TRBJ1-2
TGTGCCAGCAGAACCAGGAACCGGAACTATGGCTACACCTTC
CASRTRNRNYGYTF
>NA|TRBV11-3|TRBD1|TRBJ2-5
TGTGCCAGCAGCCCCGAGACAGGGTCCGTTCAAGAGACCCAGTACTTC
CASSPETGSVQETQYF
>many|TRBV28|NA|TRBJ2-3
TGTGCTATCAGCCAGGGGTTTTTCACAGATACGCAGTATTTT
CAISQGFFTDTQYF
>NA|TRBV12-3/TRBV12-4|TRBD1|TRBJ1-5
TGTGCCAGCAGTTTAGGACAGGGGAACAATCAGCCCCAGCATTTT
CASSLGQGNNQPQHF
>few|TRBV7-9|TRBD2|TRBJ2-7
TGTGCCAGCAGCCTAGCGGAAGGGGTCGAGCAGTACTTC
CASSLAEGVEQYF
>NA|TRBV12-3/TRBV12-4|NA|TRBJ2-3
TGTGCGAGACAGACGGCGCAGTATTTT
CARQTAQYF
>many|TRBV10-3|NA|TRBJ2-1
TGTGCCACGGATGGGCGGCCTGGGCTGGGTAAAGAGCAGTTCTTC
CATDGRPGLGKEQFF
>many|TRBV7-2|NA|TRBJ2-1
TGTGCCAGCAATATAGGAGCAAGATTTGGTGACAATGAGCAGTTCTTC
CASNIGARFGDNEQFF
>few|TRBV5-1|NA|TRBJ2-7
TGCGCCAGCAGCTTGGAATACGGGCTTGGCGAGCAGTACTTC
CASSLEYGLGEQYF
>NA|TRBV7-2|NA|TRBJ2-5
TGTGCCAGCAGCTTAGCGCGCGGTGGGGGATGGAGAGAGACCCAGTACTTC
CASSLARGGGWRETQYF
>many|TRBV7-8|NA|TRBJ1-2
TGTGCCAGCAGCTTACCCAGGGCTGGTGGCTACACCTTC
CASSLPRAGGYTF
>many|TRBV7-2|NA|TRBJ2-2
TGTGCCAGCAGCCGGGATCCGCTCACCGGGGAGCTGTTTTTT
CASSRDPLTGELFF
>NA|TRBV4-1|TRBD2|TRBJ2-3
TGCGCCAGCAGCCAGCGAATCCTAGCGGGAGGTGGTACAGATACGCAGTATTTT
CASSQRILAGGGTDTQYF
>few|TRBV12-3/TRBV12-4|TRBD1|TRBJ1-5
TGTGCCAGCAGTCGACAGGGGACAATTAATCAGCCCCAGCATTTT
CASSRQGTINQPQHF
>NA|TRBV6-6|NA|TRBJ2-5
TGTGCCAGCAGTTACCTTCCCCAGTACTTC
CASSYLPQYF
>NA|TRBV19|NA|TRBJ1-5
TGTGCCAGTAGTATCGGTCCAGGTCAGCCCCAGCATTTT
CASSIGPGQPQHF
>few|TRBV12-3/TRBV12-4|TRBD1|TRBJ1-2
TGTGCCAGCAGTCCGGGACAGGGGTCGGAAGGCTACACCTTC
CASSPGQGSEGYTF
>NA|TRBV3-1|NA|TRBJ1-2
TGTGCCAGCAGCCAAGTTGGGTACGGGGATGGCTACACCTTC
CASSQVGYGDGYTF
>few|TRBV4-1|NA|TRBJ2-2
TGCGCCAGCAGCCAAGATGGCACACCGAACACCGGGGAGCTGTTTTTT
CASSQDGTPNTGELFF
>NA|TRBV7-2|TRBD2|TRBJ2-5
TGTGCCAGCAGCTTAGAACTAGCGGGGGTCCAAGAGACCCAGTACTTC
CASSLELAGVQETQYF
>few|TRBV6-6|NA|TRBJ2-3
TGTGCCAGCAGTTACCTTGCTACGCAGTATTTT
CASSYLATQYF
>few|TRBV12-3/TRBV12-4|NA|TRBJ2-1
TGTGCCAGCAGTTTAAGTGCCATTGAGCAGTTCTTC
CASSLSAIEQFF
>NA|TRBV7-9|TRBD2|TRBJ2-7
TGTGCCAGCAGTACCTCGAGCGGGATTAGCGGGACGGGCGAGCAGTACTTC
CASSTSSGISGTGEQYF
>many|TRBV7-9|TRBD2|TRBJ2-1
TGTGCCAGCAGCTTAGCGATGGCTAGCGGGAATCGTGAGCAGTTCTTC
CASSLAMASGNREQFF
>few|TRBV10-3|NA|TRBJ2-1
TGTGCCATCAGCCAGACCTCCTACAATGAGCAGTTCTTC
CAISQTSYNEQFF
>NA|TRBV23-1|NA|TRBJ1-2
TGCGCCAGCAGTCAAACCCCTTCTGTGGTTCCGCTTTCGGACTATGGCTACACCTTC
CASSQTPSVVPLSDYGYTF
>many|TRBV7-2|NA|TRBJ1-5
TGTGCCAGCAGCGTACCCAATCAGCCCCAGCATTTT
CASSVPNQPQHF
>NA|TRBV19|NA|TRBJ1-1
TGTGCCAGTAGTGTGACCCGTTGGGGGTTGAACACTGAAGCTTTCTTT
CASSVTRWGLNTEAFF
>once|TRBV20-1|TRBD2|TRBJ2-1
TGCAGTGCTGGCGGGACTAGCGGTTACAATGAGCAGTTCTTC
CSAGGTSGYNEQFF
>NA|TRBV20-1|TRBD2|TRBJ2-5
TGCAGTGCTAGTCTAGCGGGAGAGACCCAGTACTTC
CSASLAGETQYF
>many|TRBV6-5|NA|TRBJ2-1
TGTGCCAGCAGTTACACGGGATCCGATGAGCAGTTCTTC
CASSYTGSDEQFF